The 27 T cell receptor beta chains given below trace back to one sample, sequenced in a study of CD8+CD57+ T cells in acquired aplastic anemia. TCR beta VDJ and CDR3 were profiled, and genomic DNA was the template. MiXCR, applied by TCRdb to the reads, yields one record per CDR3 protein. The data contain under 200,000 distinct CDR3 sequences, around 40% of them singletons. Sequenced material: sorted CD4+, CD8+, or CD8+CD57+ T cells (not recorded which) from PBMCs. The receptors here all came from a human donor in good health.

This chain links TRBV19 with TRBJ2-1; perhaps TRBD2 as D (6 bases). Trimming took off 6 bases at V and 9 bases at J, with 21 bases between the two ends. The V gene's germline CDR1 is LNHDA and CDR2 SQIVND (reference sequence). This CDR3 has 15 amino acids. CDR3 sequence (DNA): TGTGCCAGTAGGGGGCCGGGAGAACCACGCTTTGAGCAGTTCTTC. Translation gives CASRGPGEPRFEQFF.

The chain employs TRBV28 and TRBJ2-5, with TRBD1 matching over 7 bases. The CDR3 length is 14 residues. Germline V gene sequence: CDR1 MDHEN, CDR2 SYDVKM. V was pared by 4 bases and J by 5 bases, with 7 bases of the junction left unmatched. Here the CDR3 reads CASSSRTGRETQYF. In nucleotides, the CDR3 is TGTGCCAGCAGTTCTCGGACAGGAAGGGAGACCCAGTACTTC.

A note on this clonotype: A much larger clone is a single base away; this may be a read error. V is TRBV11-1 and J is TRBJ1-1; weak D call: TRBD1 (5 bases). V lost 5 bases and J 4 bases, leaving 20 bases between the germline ends. The length of the CDR3 is 16 residues. Per the germline V gene, CDR1 is SGHAT and CDR2 is FQDESV (reference sequence). The CDR3 reads CASSSLVPQGLTEAFF. The CDR3 DNA follows: TGTGCCAGCAGCAGTTTGGTTCCTCAGGGTCTCACTGAAGCTTTCTTT.

The V call is TRBV5-1, the J call TRBJ2-2; possibly TRBD1 for D (5 bases). There are 14 residues in the CDR3. Germline CDR1 SGHRS, CDR2 YFSETQ. Trimming pared 5 bases from V and 6 bases from J, leaving 14 bases between. The CDR3 DNA follows: TGCGCCAGCAGTTCCCAGGGTTCCGCCGGGGAGCTGTTTTTT. As protein: CASSSQGSAGELFF.

This clonotype was picked up many times. The rearrangement links TRBV20-1 to TRBJ2-3, with a tentative D call TRBD1 (5 bases). V gave up 3 bases and J gave up 5 bases, with 12 bases separating them. This CDR3 has 13 amino acids. CDR1 is DFQATT and CDR2 is SNEGSKA in the germline V gene (reference sequence). The CDR3 DNA reads as TGCAGTGCTAGTGAAGGGGCGAAAGATACGCAGTATTTT. As protein: CSASEGAKDTQYF.

The rearrangement links TRBV2 to TRBJ1-2; D unclear. Looked up from germline, CDR1 is SNHLY and CDR2 is FYNNEI. The CDR3 is 12 residues long. V lost 4 bases, J lost 8 bases, and 11 bases lay in between. The chain's CDR3 is CASSADLGGYTF. The DNA for the CDR3 is TGTGCCAGCAGTGCGGACCTCGGGGGCTACACCTTC.

Many counts were recorded for this clonotype. The gene calls are TRBV20-1 and TRBJ2-2; D is tentatively TRBD1 or TRBD2 (6 bases each). Trimming took off 3 bases at V and 6 bases at J, with 14 bases between the two ends. Per germline, CDR1 DFQATT and CDR2 SNEGSKA (reference sequence). The CDR3 extends over 14 amino acids. The CDR3 reads CSASEGGWAGELFF. CDR3 nucleotides: TGCAGTGCTAGTGAGGGGGGCTGGGCCGGGGAGCTGTTTTTT.

This clonotype was counted a few times. The genes are TRBV6-1 and TRBJ2-4, with 9 bases fitting TRBD1. The V segment lost 8 bases and the J segment 3 bases; nucleotides outside the gene matches: 5. The CDR3 loop spans 14 amino acids. Germline V gives CDR1 MNHNS, CDR2 SASEGT. The CDR3 sequence: CASQDRGGKNIQYF. The CDR3 nucleotides are TGTGCCAGCCAGGACAGGGGTGGCAAAAACATTCAGTACTTC.

V usage is TRBV19 and J usage is TRBJ2-7; D is perhaps TRBD1 (6 bases). Germline assignment: CDR1 LNHDA and CDR2 SQIVND (reference sequence). V gave up 3 bases and J gave up 3 bases, with 12 bases separating them. This CDR3 spans 14 amino acids. In nucleotides, the CDR3 is TGTGCCAGTAGTATCAACAGGGTTGGCTACGAGCAGTACTTC. Translating gives CASSINRVGYEQYF.

About this clonotype itself: An end of the junction does not agree with germline; a read error may underlie this. The chain uses TRBV27 and TRBJ2-6, with 9 bases matching TRBD1. Germline assignment: CDR1 MNHEY and CDR2 SMNVEV (reference sequence). The length of the CDR3 is 18 residues. The CDR3 DNA sequence: TGTGCCAGCAGGCCCGGGACAGGGAGTTTAGGTGGGGCCAACGTCCTGGCTTTC. Amino acids: CASRPGTGSLGGANVLAF.

This clonotype was observed at least ten times. The J gene is TRBJ2-7, the V gene TRBV9; 8 nucleotides line up with TRBD1. Germline V gives CDR1 SGDLS, CDR2 YYNGEE. V lost 0 bases to trimming and J lost 4 bases; unmatched junction nucleotides: 6. The CDR3 has 15 residues. CDR3 DNA: TGTGCCAGCAGCGTAGGACAGGGGCCCTTATACGAGCAGTACTTC. Amino acids: CASSVGQGPLYEQYF.

This clonotype was picked up a small number of times. This chain connects TRBV20-1 to TRBJ2-5, with 7 bases matching TRBD1. CDR3 size: 14 residues. V shed 6 bases, J shed 2 bases, and the junction held 9 bases outside the gene matches. Germline values: CDR1 DFQATT, CDR2 SNEGSKA (reference sequence). CDR3 DNA: TGCAGTGCCACCTCCTCGACAGGGCAAGAGACCCAGTACTTC. This codes for CSATSSTGQETQYF.

This clonotype was recorded at least ten times. CDR3 protein: CSAKGPFDEQYF. CDR3 sequence (DNA): TGCAGTGCCAAAGGACCTTTCGACGAGCAGTACTTC. The chain carries TRBV20-1 and TRBJ2-7, with no clear D. The CDR3 length is 12 residues. V gave up 6 bases and J gave up 5 bases, with 14 bases separating them. From germline, CDR1 is DFQATT and CDR2 SNEGSKA (reference sequence).

This clonotype was found many times. This chain uses TRBV5-1 with TRBJ2-7; D is perhaps TRBD1 (6 bases). There are 16 residues in the CDR3. V was cut by 0 bases and J by 1 base, with 14 bases left in between. From germline, CDR1 is SGHRS and CDR2 YFSETQ. The CDR3 DNA follows: TGCGCCAGCAGCTTGGACGGGACAAGGGGTTCCTACGAGCAGTACTTC. Protein: CASSLDGTRGSYEQYF.

This clonotype was counted many times. The J gene is TRBJ2-7, the V gene TRBV5-1; no clear D gene. This CDR3 has 16 residues. Germline V gene sequence: CDR1 SGHRS, CDR2 YFSETQ. V gave up 0 bases and J gave up 2 bases, with 15 bases separating them. CDR3 residues: CASSLAPPAGAYEQYF. Written as DNA, the CDR3 is TGCGCCAGCAGCTTGGCCCCCCCGGCTGGGGCCTACGAGCAGTACTTC.

Worth noting for this clonotype: The junction and the germline gene differ at one end; a read error may be behind it. This chain links TRBV6-1 with TRBJ1-1; D is unresolved. The CDR3 has 13 residues. Germline loops: CDR1 MNHNS, CDR2 SASEGT. CDR3 nucleotide sequence: TGTGCCAGCAGCCCGAGGGTGAACACTGATGCTTTCTTT. This codes for CASSPRVNTDAFF.

This clonotype has ten or more counts. The chain has TRBV12-3 or TRBV12-4 and TRBJ2-7; D perhaps matches TRBD2 (6 bases). This CDR3 comprises 16 residues. V lost 5 bases and J lost 0, with 17 bases in between. The DNA for the CDR3 is TGTGCCAGCAGTGCCCCTAGCGTAATAAACTCCTACGAGCAGTACTTC. Translated, it gives CASSAPSVINSYEQYF.

This clonotype was seen at least ten times. V is TRBV29-1 and J is TRBJ1-1; no definite D call. V lost 3 bases and J 6 bases, leaving 20 bases between the germline ends. Germline V CDR1 and CDR2: SQVTM, ANQGSEA. The CDR3 length is 15 residues. CDR3 loop: CSVEARLSRAPEAFF. Written as DNA, the CDR3 is TGCAGCGTTGAGGCCCGGTTGTCTCGGGCCCCTGAAGCTTTCTTT.

This clonotype was seen ten or more times. The chain joins TRBV7-9 to TRBJ1-1; 10 nucleotides align to TRBD1. The J segment lost 1 base and the V segment lost 6 bases, leaving 8 bases of the junction unmatched. CDR1 is SEHNR and CDR2 is FQNEAQ in the germline V gene (reference sequence). The length of the CDR3 is 16 residues. The CDR3 nucleotides are TGTGCCAGCAGTCACCGGACAGGGGGAGGGAACACTGAAGCTTTCTTT. Residues: CASSHRTGGGNTEAFF.

The chain carries TRBV12-3 or TRBV12-4 and TRBJ1-5; D not resolved. Trimming left V 4 bases short and J 0 bases short, with 16 bases between. The CDR3 runs to 17 residues. CDR3 bases: TGTGCCAGCAGTTCGTCGCCTTACAGTAATAGCAATCAGCCCCAGCATTTT. Translating it yields CASSSSPYSNSNQPQHF.

The J gene is TRBJ1-2, the V gene TRBV27; 9 bases fit TRBD1. From germline, CDR1 is MNHEY and CDR2 SMNVEV (reference sequence). The CDR3 is 17 residues long. V lost 4 bases and J lost 2; bases outside the gene matches: 11. The CDR3 is CASSSRPGQGGNYGYTF. The CDR3 DNA sequence: TGTGCCAGCAGTTCACGTCCGGGACAGGGAGGGAACTATGGCTACACCTTC.

The genes are TRBV6-1 and TRBJ2-3; TRBD2 matches 10 bases. This CDR3 comprises 16 residues. V lost 8 bases to trimming and J lost 5 bases; unmatched junction nucleotides: 13. Germline V CDR1 and CDR2: MNHNS, SASEGT. The CDR3 reads CASQKGASGGGDTQYF. The CDR3 bases are TGTGCCAGCCAAAAAGGGGCTAGCGGGGGCGGAGATACGCAGTATTTT.

This clonotype was detected many times. The rearrangement links TRBV7-9 to TRBJ1-1; D is perhaps TRBD1 (5 bases). Germline V CDR1 and CDR2: SEHNR, FQNEAQ (reference sequence). V was cut by 6 bases and J by 1 base, with 15 bases left in between. This CDR3 has 15 residues. The CDR3 DNA reads as TGTGCCAGCAGAGAAGCGGGACGTAGGAACACTGAAGCTTTCTTT. This codes for CASREAGRRNTEAFF.

The rearrangement uses TRBV2 and TRBJ2-7; 10 nucleotides line up with TRBD2. The V and J ends lost 8 bases and 4 bases, in that order; junction bases with no gene match: 11. Germline CDR1 SNHLY, CDR2 FYNNEI. This CDR3 has 15 residues. CDR3 protein: CASHEGLAGGYEQYF. In DNA form, the CDR3 reads TGTGCCAGCCACGAAGGGTTAGCGGGAGGATACGAGCAGTACTTC.

The CDR3 loop is CSAAVRGRPYGYTF. The CDR3 coding sequence is TGCAGTGCCGCCGTTCGAGGACGTCCTTATGGCTACACCTTC. The rearrangement links TRBV20-1 to TRBJ1-2; D is ambiguous. V gave up 6 bases and J gave up 5 bases, with 19 bases separating them. This CDR3 contains 14 residues. Per the germline V gene, CDR1 is DFQATT and CDR2 is SNEGSKA (reference sequence).

This clonotype was counted between two and nine times. The chain is built from TRBV6-2 or TRBV6-3 and TRBJ2-1, with D possibly being TRBD1 (6 bases). The V end lost 2 bases, the J end lost 2 bases, and 19 bases lay between the germline ends. The CDR3 is 18 amino acids. Germline V CDR1 and CDR2: MNHEY, SVGEGT. The CDR3 nucleotides are TGTGCCAGCAGTTACGTCACAGGGTTTGGTGGGGCCTACAATGAGCAGTTCTTC. Translated, it gives CASSYVTGFGGAYNEQFF.

This clonotype has ten or more counts. The chain uses TRBV6-1 and TRBJ1-6; D not certain. Germline CDR1 MNHNS, CDR2 SASEGT. V lost 5 bases, J lost 6 bases, and 17 bases lay in between. The CDR3 covers 16 residues. CDR3 in amino acids: CASSRPFAEPNSPLHF. The CDR3 DNA reads as TGTGCCAGCAGTCGCCCGTTCGCAGAGCCTAATTCACCCCTCCACTTT.